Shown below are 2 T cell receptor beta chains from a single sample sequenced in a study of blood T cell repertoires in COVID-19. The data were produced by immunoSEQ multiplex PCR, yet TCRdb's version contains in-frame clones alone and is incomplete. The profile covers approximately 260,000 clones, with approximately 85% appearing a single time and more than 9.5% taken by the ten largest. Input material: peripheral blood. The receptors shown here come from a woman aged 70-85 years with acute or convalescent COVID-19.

CDR3 amino acids: CASSLQGVQYEQYF. CDR3 DNA: TGCGCCAGCAGCTTACAAGGGGTCCAGTACGAGCAGTACTTC. The rearrangement uses TRBV5-1 and TRBJ2-7, with a weak D call TRBD1 (5 bases). Trimming left V 2 bases short and J 4 bases short, with 13 bases between. The CDR3 is made up of 14 amino acids. The V gene's germline CDR1 is SGHRS and CDR2 YFSETQ. Supplemented by reference TRBV5-1 and TRBJ2-7, the full variable domain reads KAGVTQTPRYLIKTRGQQVTLSCSPISGHRSVSWYQQTPGQGLQFLFEYFSETQRNKGNFPGRFSGRQFSNSRSEMNVSTLELGDSALYLCASSLQGVQYEQYFGPGTRLTVT.

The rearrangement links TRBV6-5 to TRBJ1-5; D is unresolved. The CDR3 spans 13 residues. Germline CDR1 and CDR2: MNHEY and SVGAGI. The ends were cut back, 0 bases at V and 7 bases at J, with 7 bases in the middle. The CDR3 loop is CASSYSWEQPQHF. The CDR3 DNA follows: TGTGCCAGCAGTTACTCATGGGAGCAGCCCCAGCATTTT.